This T cell receptor beta chain was sequenced in a study of T cell responses to AZD1222 COVID-19 vaccine. The table came from immunoSEQ multiplex PCR; TCRdb's copy has only in-frame clones and leaves some out. The sample lists approximately 150,000 clones; roughly nine tenths were seen once. J was trimmed by 4 bases and V by 3 bases; bases with no gene match: 14. The germline V gene has CDR1 GTSNPN and CDR2 SVGIG (reference sequence). The CDR3 loop spans 17 amino acids. Turning to this clone: Its antigen is unidentified.

Study outcomes and limitations: Breadth and depth of Spike-specific TCRs rose after two AZD1222 doses.

Here the sequenced sample was peripheral blood, taken 28 days after the second AZD1222 dose. The receptor's source is an adult who received the AZD1222 COVID-19 vaccine. The chain has TRBV30 and TRBJ1-4; TRBD1 agrees at 7 bases. The CDR3 sequence is CAWSPSRDSRLNEKLFF. DNA for the CDR3: TGTGCCTGGAGCCCCAGCCGGGACAGCAGGCTTAATGAAAAACTGTTTTTT.